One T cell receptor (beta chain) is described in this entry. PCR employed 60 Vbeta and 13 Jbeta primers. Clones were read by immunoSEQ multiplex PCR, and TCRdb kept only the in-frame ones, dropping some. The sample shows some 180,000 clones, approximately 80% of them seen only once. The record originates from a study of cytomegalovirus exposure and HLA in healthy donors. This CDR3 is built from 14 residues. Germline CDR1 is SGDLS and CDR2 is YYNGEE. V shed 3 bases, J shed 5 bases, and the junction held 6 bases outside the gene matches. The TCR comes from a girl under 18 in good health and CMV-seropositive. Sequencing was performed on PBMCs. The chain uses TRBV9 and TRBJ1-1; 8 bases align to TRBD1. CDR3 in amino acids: CASSAGTGLTEAFF. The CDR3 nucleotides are TGTGCCAGCAGCGCGGGGACAGGTTTGACTGAAGCTTTCTTT.